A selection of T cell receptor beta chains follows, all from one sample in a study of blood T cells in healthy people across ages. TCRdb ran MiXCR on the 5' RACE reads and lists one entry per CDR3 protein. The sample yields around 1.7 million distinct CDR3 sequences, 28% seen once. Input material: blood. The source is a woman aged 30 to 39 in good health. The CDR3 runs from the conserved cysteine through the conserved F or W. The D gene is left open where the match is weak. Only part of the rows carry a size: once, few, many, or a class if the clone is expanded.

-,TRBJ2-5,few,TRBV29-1,TGCAGCGTCGAATCGGGACATAAGAGGACCCAGTACTTC,CSVESGHKRTQYF
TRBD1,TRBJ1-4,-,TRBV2,TGTGCCAGCAGTCCCAAGTGGACAGGGGTCGAAAAACTGTTTTTT,CASSPKWTGVEKLFF
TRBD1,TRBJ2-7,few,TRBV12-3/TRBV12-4,TGTGCCAGCAGGGGACCGGGACAGCACTCCTACGAGCAGTACTTC,CASRGPGQHSYEQYF
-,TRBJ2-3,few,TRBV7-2,TGTGCCAGCAGCTTATTTCTCCAGGATACGCAGTATTTT,CASSLFLQDTQYF
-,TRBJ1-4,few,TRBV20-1,TGCAGTGCTAGAGATCTGAAGGGAGGAGAAAAACTGTTTTTT,CSARDLKGGEKLFF
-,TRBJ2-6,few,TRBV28,TGTGCCAGCAGGATATCAGGCACTGGGGCCAACGTCCTGACTTTC,CASRISGTGANVLTF
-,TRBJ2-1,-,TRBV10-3,TGTGCCATCAGCCCGGGAGAAGCCGGGGTGATCTTC,CAISPGEAGVIF
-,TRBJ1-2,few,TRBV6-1,TGTGCCAGCAGTGATCTGGGGGCTAGGTATGGCTACACCTTC,CASSDLGARYGYTF
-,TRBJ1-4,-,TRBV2,TGTGCCAGCGGAAGGTTAGCGGACGAAAAACTGTTTTTT,CASGRLADEKLFF
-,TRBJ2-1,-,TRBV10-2,TGCGCCAGCAGCTCAACCGGTCAGGGGGGGGTGGGTGAGCAGTTCTTC,CASSSTGQGGVGEQFF
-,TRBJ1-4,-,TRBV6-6,TGTGCCAGCAGTGCCTCCAGGGGCTGGGTGGAAAAACTGTTTTTT,CASSASRGWVEKLFF
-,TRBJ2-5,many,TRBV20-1,TGCAGTGCTCCGGACCGGGAGACCCAGTACTTC,CSAPDRETQYF
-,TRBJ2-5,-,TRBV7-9,TGTGCCAGCAGCTTAGCGGGACCCATAAGGGAACAGTACTTC,CASSLAGPIREQYF
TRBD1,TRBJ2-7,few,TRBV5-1,TGCGCCAGCAGCTGGACAGGGCAGACCTACGAGCAGTACTTC,CASSWTGQTYEQYF
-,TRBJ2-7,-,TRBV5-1,TGCGTCAGCAGCTCGCCAGGTCGGGGAAACTACGAGCAGTACTTC,CVSSSPGRGNYEQYF
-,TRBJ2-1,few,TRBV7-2,TGTGCCAGCAGCGATCCGTGGGGGCCCGGTCGGGATGAGCAGTTCTTC,CASSDPWGPGRDEQFF
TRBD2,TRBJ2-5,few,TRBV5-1,TGCGCCAGCAGCTTCTCTAGCGGGGTGAGCCAAGAGACCCAGTACTTC,CASSFSSGVSQETQYF
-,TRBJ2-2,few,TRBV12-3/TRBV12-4,TGTGCCAGCAGTTTAGAGCAGTCCGGGGAGCTGTTTTTT,CASSLEQSGELFF
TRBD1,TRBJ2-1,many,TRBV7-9,TGTGCCAGCAGCTTCATAGGACAGGGGGCGCGCAATGAGCAGTTCTTC,CASSFIGQGARNEQFF
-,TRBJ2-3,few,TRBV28,TGTGCCAGCAGTAACCCGGCTGGACCCAGCACAGATACGCAGTATTTT,CASSNPAGPSTDTQYF
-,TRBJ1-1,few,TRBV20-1,TGCAGTGCTCGAATGCCCCGGGATATGAACACTGAAGCTTTCTTT,CSARMPRDMNTEAFF
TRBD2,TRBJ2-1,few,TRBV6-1,TGTGCCAGCAGTAAAGGACTAGCGGGGGGGCCTAATGAGCAGTTCTTC,CASSKGLAGGPNEQFF
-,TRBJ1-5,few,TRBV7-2,TGTGCCAGCAGACCGCACGAGGGGATCGGTCAGCCCCAGCATTTT,CASRPHEGIGQPQHF
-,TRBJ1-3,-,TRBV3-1,TGCGCCAGCAGCCAGAGCTCTGGAAACACCATATATTTT,CASSQSSGNTIYF
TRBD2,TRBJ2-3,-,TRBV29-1,TGCAGCGTTGCAGGGACTAGCGTGACAGATACGCAGTATTTT,CSVAGTSVTDTQYF
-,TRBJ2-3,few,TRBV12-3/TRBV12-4,TGTGCCAGCAGTTTTACAGGGGAGGCAGATACGCAGTATTTT,CASSFTGEADTQYF
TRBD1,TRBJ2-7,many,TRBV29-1,TGCAGCGCGGGACAGGGGGCGAGCGAGCAGTACTTC,CSAGQGASEQYF
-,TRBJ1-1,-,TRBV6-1,TGTGCCAGCACCCCACCCAGGAACACTGAAGCTTTCTTT,CASTPPRNTEAFF
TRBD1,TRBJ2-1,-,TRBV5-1,TGCGCCAGCAGCTCGGGACAGTTGGCGGATGAGCAGTTCTTC,CASSSGQLADEQFF
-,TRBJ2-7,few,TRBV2,TGTGCCAGCAGCCCAAAAAGGGGTGGCGAGCAGTACTTC,CASSPKRGGEQYF
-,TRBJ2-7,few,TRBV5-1,TGCGCCAGCAGCCCCATCCGTACAGGGACCTACGAGCAGTACTTC,CASSPIRTGTYEQYF